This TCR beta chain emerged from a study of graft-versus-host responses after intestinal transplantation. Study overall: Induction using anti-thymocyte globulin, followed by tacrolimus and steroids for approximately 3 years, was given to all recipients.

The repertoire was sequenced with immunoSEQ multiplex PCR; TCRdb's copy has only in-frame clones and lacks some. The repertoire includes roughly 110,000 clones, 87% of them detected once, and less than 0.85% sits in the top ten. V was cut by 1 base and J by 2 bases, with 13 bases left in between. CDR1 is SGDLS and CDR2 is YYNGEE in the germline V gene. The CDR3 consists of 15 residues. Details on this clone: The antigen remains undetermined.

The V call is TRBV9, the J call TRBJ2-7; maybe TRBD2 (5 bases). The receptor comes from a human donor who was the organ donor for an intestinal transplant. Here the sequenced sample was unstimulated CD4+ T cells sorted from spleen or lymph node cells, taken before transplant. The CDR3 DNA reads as TGTGCCAGCAGCGTAAGCACTAGTTTGGCCTACGAGCAGTACTTC. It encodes CASSVSTSLAYEQYF.